This TCR beta chain was profiled in a study of blood T cell repertoires in COVID-19. Study-level background: Samples taken during acute and convalescent COVID-19 were collected in the United States, Italy and Spain. T cells, B-cell-depleted T cells, or PBMCs provided the cDNA or gDNA that served as material.

As handled by the study authors: Reference gene primer amplification gave nucleated cell count estimates. Only in-frame clones appear in the TCRdb table, and some are missing; sequencing was by immunoSEQ multiplex PCR. V, J and clone size derive from that table, while D and trimming were established from the DNA sequence. Altogether some 140,000 clones are present, roughly 79% being singletons, with the ten largest covering roughly 10%. CDR1 SGHRS and CDR2 YFSETQ come from the germline V gene. The CDR3 consists of 11 residues. The ends were cut back, 3 bases at V and 11 bases at J, with 11 bases in the middle.

The TCR originated in a human donor in a cohort sampled during active COVID-19. Sequencing input: peripheral blood. This rearrangement joins TRBV5-1 to TRBJ1-1, with D possibly TRBD1 on 6 matching bases. CDR3 sequence: CASSSGQLAFF. Here the CDR3 DNA reads TGCGCCAGCAGCTCCGGACAGTTGGCTTTCTTT.